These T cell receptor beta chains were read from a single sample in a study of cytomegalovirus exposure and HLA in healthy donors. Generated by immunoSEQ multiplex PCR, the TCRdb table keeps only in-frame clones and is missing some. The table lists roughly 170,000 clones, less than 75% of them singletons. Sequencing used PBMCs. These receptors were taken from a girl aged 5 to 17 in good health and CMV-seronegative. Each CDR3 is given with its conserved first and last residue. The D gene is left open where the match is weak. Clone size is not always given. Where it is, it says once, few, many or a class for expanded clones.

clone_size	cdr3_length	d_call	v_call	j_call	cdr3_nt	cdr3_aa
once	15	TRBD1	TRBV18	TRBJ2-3	TGTGCCAGCTCACCACTCAGGGGGCTTGCAGATACGCAGTATTTT	CASSPLRGLADTQYF
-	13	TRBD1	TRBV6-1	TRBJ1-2	TGTGCCAGCTCGGACAGGGGGCCCTATGGCTACACCTTC	CASSDRGPYGYTF
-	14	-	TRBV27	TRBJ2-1	TGTGCCAGCAGTCTACAGGGCTCCTACAATGAGCAGTTCTTC	CASSLQGSYNEQFF
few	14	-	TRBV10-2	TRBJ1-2	TGCGCCAGCAGTGAGGCCCGGGGAAACTATGGCTACACCTTC	CASSEARGNYGYTF
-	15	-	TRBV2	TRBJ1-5	TGTGCCAGCAGTGCGGACACCCTTAGCAATCAGCCCCAGCATTTT	CASSADTLSNQPQHF
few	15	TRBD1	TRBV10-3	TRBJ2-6	TGTGCCATCAGTGAGGACAGGGCTGGGGCCAACGTCCTGACTTTC	CAISEDRAGANVLTF
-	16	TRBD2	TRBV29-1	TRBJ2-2	TGCAGCACTCGGACTAGCGGGCCTACGAACACCGGGGAGCTGTTTTTT	CSTRTSGPTNTGELFF
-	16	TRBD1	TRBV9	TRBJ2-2	TGTGCCAGCAGCGTAGCTCGGACAGGGAACACCGGGGAGCTGTTTTTT	CASSVARTGNTGELFF
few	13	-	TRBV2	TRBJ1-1	TGTGCCAGCGGTGTGGGGGGGAGCACTGAAGCTTTCTTT	CASGVGGSTEAFF
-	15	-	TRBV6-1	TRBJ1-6	TGTGCCAGCATCTACGAGAGCTCCTATAATTCACCCCTCCACTTT	CASIYESSYNSPLHF
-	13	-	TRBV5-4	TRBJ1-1	TGTGCCAGCAGCTCTCGTGTCGACACTGAAGCTTTCTTT	CASSSRVDTEAFF
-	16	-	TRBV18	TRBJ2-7	TGTGCCAGCTCACCAGCAGGCTTTCTTCCACACTACGAGCAGTACTTC	CASSPAGFLPHYEQYF
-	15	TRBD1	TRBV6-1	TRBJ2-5	TGTGCCAGCAGTGTCGGACAGGCGGCATCAGAGACCCAGTACTTC	CASSVGQAASETQYF
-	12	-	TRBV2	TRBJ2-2	TGTGCCAGCGTCCGGGGAGGCGGGGAGCTGTTTTTT	CASVRGGGELFF
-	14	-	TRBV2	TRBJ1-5	TGTGCCACCGGGAACACCGATAGCAATCAGCCCCAGCATTTT	CATGNTDSNQPQHF
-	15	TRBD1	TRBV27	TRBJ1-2	TGTGCCAACAGTCCCAGGACAGGGAGAAACTATGGCTACACCTTC	CANSPRTGRNYGYTF
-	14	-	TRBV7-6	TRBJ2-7	TGTGCCAGCAGTTCCGGACAGCAACCCTACGAGCAGTACTTC	CASSSGQQPYEQYF
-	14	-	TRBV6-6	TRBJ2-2	TGTGCCAGCAGAGCCTCGGAGGCCACCGGGGAGCTGTTTTTT	CASRASEATGELFF
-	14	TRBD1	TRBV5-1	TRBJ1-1	TGCGCCAGCAGCCCGGACAGGGGGGCGGAAGGAGCTTTCTTT	CASSPDRGAEGAFF